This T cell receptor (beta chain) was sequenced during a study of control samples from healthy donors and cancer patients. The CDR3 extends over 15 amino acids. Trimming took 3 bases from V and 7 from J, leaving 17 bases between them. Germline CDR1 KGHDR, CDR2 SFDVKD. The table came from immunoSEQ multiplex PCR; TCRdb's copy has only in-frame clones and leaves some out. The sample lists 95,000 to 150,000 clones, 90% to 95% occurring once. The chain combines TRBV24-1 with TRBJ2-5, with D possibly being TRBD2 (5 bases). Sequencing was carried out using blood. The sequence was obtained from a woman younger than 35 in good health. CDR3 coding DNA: TGTGCCACCAGTGATGATGAAGACTACTCTGGGACCCAGTACTTC. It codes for CATSDDEDYSGTQYF.